This is a list of T cell receptor beta chains from one sample in a study of T cells in Graves' hyperthyroidism and ophthalmopathy. One entry per CDR3 protein, called by TCRdb with MiXCR from the multiplex PCR reads. The table includes 700,000 to 950,000 distinct CDR3 sequences, 30% to 40% detected once. The sequenced sample consisted of blood. The receptors derive from a woman in her forties with Graves' hyperthyroidism. Both conserved end residues are part of each CDR3. A D gene is named only where the DNA matches it firmly. The size entry is marked missing in some rows and otherwise reads once, few, many or a size class.

D	size	J	V	DNA	CDR3
TRBD1	many	TRBJ1-2	TRBV7-2	TGTGCCAGCACACACTATTCCGGGACAGTAAACTATGGCTACACCTTC	CASTHYSGTVNYGYTF
-	many	TRBJ1-2	TRBV7-9	TGTGCCAGCAGCCCCCAGGTGGGGAACTATGGCTACACCTTC	CASSPQVGNYGYTF
-	few	TRBJ1-1	TRBV9	TGTGCCAGCAGCGTAGAGGCAGGGAGGAGTACTGAAGCTTTCTTT	CASSVEAGRSTEAFF
-	-	TRBJ2-7	TRBV7-9	TGTGCCAGCAGCTTAGAGGCGAGGACAGCGAGCGGCGAGCAGTACTTC	CASSLEARTASGEQYF
-	-	TRBJ2-7	TRBV11-3	TGCGCCAGCAGCCAGAGGGGGGGGGCGGAGTACGAGCAGTACTTC	CASSQRGGAEYEQYF
-	-	TRBJ1-1	TRBV19	TGTGCCAGTAGCCTGACAGGACTGAACACTGTAGCTTTCTTT	CASSLTGLNTVAFF
-	-	TRBJ1-4	TRBV2	TGCGCCAGCAGCTCCGGACATCGGGAGGGGAAAAAACTGTTTTTT	CASSSGHREGKKLFF
-	-	TRBJ1-5	TRBV19	TGTGCCAGTAGTATAGACGTTAAAGGGAACCAGCCCCAGCATTTT	CASSIDVKGNQPQHF
-	-	TRBJ1-5	TRBV6-2/TRBV6-3	TGTGCCACCGGACGGGTTCGCAATCAGCCCCAGCATTTT	CATGRVRNQPQHF
-	many	TRBJ1-5	TRBV7-8	TGTGCCAGCAGCTTATGGGGGCTAGATCAGCCCCAGCATTTT	CASSLWGLDQPQHF
TRBD1	-	TRBJ2-5	TRBV7-2	TGTGCCAGCAGCTTCCCCCGGACAGGGGCTCAAGAGACCCAGTACTTC	CASSFPRTGAQETQYF
TRBD1	-	TRBJ1-4	TRBV10-1	TGCGCCAGCAGTGAGACCATAGTAACCGGGACAGGGGACGCGGGACTTCATGAAAAGCTGTTTTTT	CASSETIVTGTGDAGLHEKLFF
TRBD1	once	TRBJ2-2	TRBV24-1	TGTGCCACCAGTGATTCGGAAGAGGGGGCGACGGCCGGGGAGCTGTTTTTT	CATSDSEEGATAGELFF
TRBD1	many	TRBJ1-2	TRBV2	TGTGCCAGCAGTGGACAGGGAACCTATGGCTACACCTTC	CASSGQGTYGYTF
-	few	TRBJ2-3	TRBV10-2	TGCGCCAGCAGTGAGGGGAGAAGCGATACGCAGTATTTT	CASSEGRSDTQYF
-	-	TRBJ1-5	TRBV5-1	TGCGCCAGCAGCGAGAACGCGGGACAAAGCAATCAGCCCCAGCATTTT	CASSENAGQSNQPQHF
-	many	TRBJ1-2	TRBV7-2	TGTGCCAGCAGCTTACTAACAGGACTGGATGGCTACACCTTC	CASSLLTGLDGYTF
-	many	TRBJ1-1	TRBV20-1	TGCAGTGCTAGCGAACAGGAGCCGAACACTGAAGCTTTCTTT	CSASEQEPNTEAFF
-	-	TRBJ1-6	TRBV20-1	TGCAGTGCTAGTACCAGTGGGGGGTCTGGCAATTCACCCCTCCACTTT	CSASTSGGSGNSPLHF
-	once	TRBJ1-2	TRBV12-3/TRBV12-4	TGTGCCTGCTCCGCGGGGGAGTATGGTGGCCACACCTTC	CACSAGEYGGHTF
-	many	TRBJ1-3	TRBV7-2	TGTGCCAGCAGCTCCAGGGTATCCGCTGGAAACACCATATATTTT	CASSSRVSAGNTIYF
TRBD1	-	TRBJ2-7	TRBV7-9	TGTGCCAGCAGCTCGGCTTGGGGACAGTCCTACGAGCAGTACTTC	CASSSAWGQSYEQYF
TRBD2	few	TRBJ2-7	TRBV5-1	TGCGCCAGCAGCTTTAGCGGGGATTTTACCTACGAGCAGTACTTC	CASSFSGDFTYEQYF
-	few	TRBJ1-2	TRBV6-6	TGTGCCAGCAGTTACTCACTTGGGTATGGCTACACCTTC	CASSYSLGYGYTF
TRBD1	many	TRBJ1-1	TRBV19	TGTGCCAGTAGTACTGACCGGGACAGGGTAGGGACTGAAGCTTTCTTT	CASSTDRDRVGTEAFF
-	once	TRBJ2-7	TRBV7-6	TGTGCCAGCAGCTTAGAGGTCGGGGCAGATACCCAGTACTTC	CASSLEVGADTQYF
-	-	TRBJ1-5	TRBV6-1	TGTGCCAGCAGTGAGAAGGACATCCGACTGGGCCTTAGCAATCAGCCCCAGCATTTT	CASSEKDIRLGLSNQPQHF
-	-	TRBJ2-7	TRBV4-1	TGCGCCAGCAGCCAAAGATGGGACCCCAAGGGTTACGAGCAGTACTTC	CASSQRWDPKGYEQYF
-	-	TRBJ2-6	TRBV7-9	TGTGCCAGCAGCGCCCGGATGTTT	CASSARMF
-	few	TRBJ1-3	TRBV5-4	TGTGCCAGCAGCTTGGACATGGGTTCTGGAAACACCATATATTTT	CASSLDMGSGNTIYF
-	few	TRBJ1-4	TRBV20-1	TGCAGTGCTAGAGAATTTGGACAGTTGGACGAAAAACTGTTTTTT	CSAREFGQLDEKLFF
TRBD1	few	TRBJ1-2	TRBV27	TGTGCCAGCAGTTTAGGGGGGACAGGGTTAGGCTACACCTTC	CASSLGGTGLGYTF
-	many	TRBJ1-3	TRBV10-3	TGTGCCATCAGTGAGACGGGGAACTCTGGAAACACCATATATTTT	CAISETGNSGNTIYF
TRBD1	few	TRBJ2-7	TRBV4-3	TGCGCCAGCAGCCAAGTATTTGGGACAGGGGACGAGCAGTACTTC	CASSQVFGTGDEQYF
TRBD2	-	TRBJ2-5	TRBV5-1	TGCGCCAGCAGGGAGACTAGCGGGAACGGGGAGACCCAGTACTTC	CASRETSGNGETQYF
-	few	TRBJ1-2	TRBV12-3/TRBV12-4	TGTGCCAGCAGTTCAGAAGTAGGGACACCATACTACACCTTC	CASSSEVGTPYYTF
-	many	TRBJ2-7	TRBV12-3/TRBV12-4	TGTGCCAGCAGCCTGGGACCGACGAGCTCCTACGAGCAGTACTTC	CASSLGPTSSYEQYF
TRBD1	-	TRBJ2-3	TRBV7-3	TGTGCCAGCAGCGCCGACAGGGAAGATACGCAGTATTTT	CASSADREDTQYF
-	once	TRBJ1-1	TRBV29-1	TGCAGCGTTGCCCCAGGGAATTTCGCTGAAGCTTTCTTT	CSVAPGNFAEAFF
-	once	TRBJ1-5	TRBV10-3	TGTGCCATCAGTGGGCAGCTCAATCAGCCCCAGCATTTT	CAISGQLNQPQHF
-	-	TRBJ1-5	TRBV11-1	TGTGCCAGCAGTTCGGGTACACGGATCAATCAGCCCCAGCATTTT	CASSSGTRINQPQHF
TRBD1	-	TRBJ1-5	TRBV29-1	TGCAGCGTGGGGCAGGGGGCTAAGCCCCAGCATTTT	CSVGQGAKPQHF
TRBD1	many	TRBJ1-5	TRBV2	TGTGCCAGCAGTATCCGGGACAGGGCGCGTTTTTCCTTGAGCAATCAGCCCCAGCATTTT	CASSIRDRARFSLSNQPQHF
-	-	TRBJ2-2	TRBV9	TGTGCCAGCAGCCCGATGGTCAGCTCCGGGGAGCTGTTTTTT	CASSPMVSSGELFF
-	-	TRBJ1-4	TRBV20-1	TGCAGTGCTTACAAGAGCCAAGAAAAACTGTTTTTT	CSAYKSQEKLFF
-	-	TRBJ2-7	TRBV10-2	TGCGCCAGCAGTGCCTCCGGGACGCAGTTGGCCTACGAGCAGTACTTC	CASSASGTQLAYEQYF
TRBD1	-	TRBJ2-2	TRBV7-2	TGTGCCAGCAGCTTACGGGAGCAGGGGGCGAGAACCGGGGAGCTGTTTTTT	CASSLREQGARTGELFF
-	-	TRBJ2-3	TRBV19	TGTGCCAGTACCCGCGGGGAGAGCACAGATACGCAGTATTTT	CASTRGESTDTQYF